This TCR beta chain was profiled in a study of T cells after yellow fever vaccination. Study results and limitations: The CD4 and CD8 compartments had a small share of their clonotypes in common. Abundant clonotypes from the bulk population could have been carried over as contaminants into FACS-sorted repertoires.

This clonotype was detected many times. The antigen is not known. CDR1 is MNHNS and CDR2 is SASEGT in the germline V gene. The CDR3 has 13 amino acids. V shed 6 bases and J shed 5 bases, with 11 bases lying between them. MiXCR was run by TCRdb on the 5' RACE reads, yielding one entry per CDR3 protein. The sample shows 65,000 to 70,000 distinct CDR3 sequences, under 6.5% of them seen only once. The specimen was CD4+ T cells sorted from PBMCs, collected roughly 15 days after the first yellow fever vaccination. The source is a young man who received the YFV17D yellow fever vaccine. J is TRBJ1-5 and V is TRBV6-1; D possibly corresponds to TRBD1 (5 bases). DNA for the CDR3: TGTGCCAGCAGGAGAGACAGAGATCAGCCCCAGCATTTT. Protein: CASRRDRDQPQHF.